These 22 T cell receptor beta chains originate from one sample sequenced in a study of blood T cells in healthy people across ages (dated by TCRdb to between 2015 and 2017). The method was 5' RACE. Reads for this sample came from an Illumina HiSeq 2500. A second about 7 to 12 cycle PCR used a sample-barcoded 5' primer and a J-beta primer mix. TCRdb reprocessed the public reads (quality trimming at Q25 with fastp, clone calling with MiXCR) and kept in-frame beta chains. Rows matching on CDR3 protein sequence are summarized as one entry with the most common DNA and genes. In this sample the table shows approximately 820,000 distinct CDR3 sequences, approximately 48% of which occur a single time. Around 21% of the sample is held by the ten biggest clonotypes. The sample was blood. The origin of the receptors is a man in his 60s in good health.

The rearrangement links TRBV20-1 to TRBJ2-1; 9 bases map to TRBD2. V dropped 0 bases and J dropped 7; count of bases not matched to a gene: 7. This CDR3 is 15 amino acids long. CDR1 and CDR2 (germline): DFQATT, SNEGSKA (reference sequence). CDR3 coding DNA: TGCAGTGCTAGAGATACAGCGGGAGGTTTAAATGAGCAGTTCTTC. Amino acids: CSARDTAGGLNEQFF.

This chain joins TRBV20-1 and TRBJ2-5, with D possibly TRBD1 on 6 matching bases. The CDR3 spans 14 residues. V was pared by 4 bases and J by 1 base, with 13 bases between. In germline, CDR1 is DFQATT, CDR2 SNEGSKA (reference sequence). DNA of the CDR3: TGCAGTGCTATCAAGGGCAGGGGCCAAGAGACCCAGTACTTC. This codes for CSAIKGRGQETQYF.

The CDR3 loop is CASSLGLAGVTGETQYF. The CDR3 DNA follows: TGTGCCAGCAGCTTGGGCCTAGCGGGGGTTACGGGAGAGACCCAGTACTTC. J is TRBJ2-5 and V is TRBV5-6; 10 bases align to TRBD2. The V and J ends lost 0 bases and 4 bases, in that order; junction bases with no gene match: 9. The germline V gene has CDR1 SGHDT and CDR2 YYEEEE. The CDR3 sequence is 17 residues long.

This clonotype is a singleton in its sample. The chain carries TRBV20-1 and TRBJ2-2, with 8 bases lining up with TRBD1. The CDR3 sequence is 15 residues long. CDR1 and CDR2 (germline): DFQATT, SNEGSKA (reference sequence). Trimming removed 0 bases from V and 8 bases from J; junction bases left unmatched: 8. CDR3 DNA sequence: TGCAGTGCTAGAGAGGCGGGGACAGGAACTGGGGAGCTGTTTTTT. Its translation: CSAREAGTGTGELFF.

The CDR3, as DNA: TGTGCCAGCAGCTTGTGGGGCACCGGGGAGCTGTTTTTT. It specifies CASSLWGTGELFF. The chain joins TRBV5-5 to TRBJ2-2, with D unclear. This CDR3 has 13 amino acids. CDR1 is SGHKS and CDR2 is YYEKEE in the germline V gene (reference sequence). V was cut by 1 base and J by 4 bases, with 5 bases left in between.

The chain couples TRBV6-6 to TRBJ2-3, with 9 bases lining up with TRBD2. CDR3 length equals 16 residues. The germline V gene has CDR1 MNHNY and CDR2 SVGAGI (reference sequence). J was trimmed by 6 bases and V by 0 bases; bases with no gene match: 7. CDR3 nucleotides: TGTGCCAGCAGTTACTCAATAGCGGGGGCCCGCGATACGCAGTATTTT. It yields the protein CASSYSIAGARDTQYF.

V gene TRBV20-1 combines with J gene TRBJ2-1, with TRBD2 matching over 10 bases. The V segment lost 3 bases and the J segment 2 bases; nucleotides outside the gene matches: 4. The germline gives CDR1 DFQATT, CDR2 SNEGSKA (reference sequence). CDR3 length: 15 residues. CDR3 nucleotide sequence: TGCAGTGCTAGTGTAAGCGGGGGGGCCTACAATGAGCAGTTCTTC. Protein product: CSASVSGGAYNEQFF.

The chain joins TRBV20-1 to TRBJ2-1; D unclear. Per the germline V gene, CDR1 is DFQATT and CDR2 is SNEGSKA (reference sequence). Trimming left V 4 bases short and J 1 base short, with 8 bases between. The CDR3 loop spans 13 amino acids. The CDR3 is CSANSVSYNEQFF. CDR3 nucleotide sequence: TGCAGTGCTAACAGCGTGTCCTACAATGAGCAGTTCTTC.

The rearrangement uses TRBV6-5 and TRBJ2-3, with TRBD1 as a possible D gene (5 bases). From germline, CDR1 is MNHEY and CDR2 SVGAGI. This CDR3 contains 16 residues. Trimming stripped 5 bases from V and 2 bases from J, with 17 bases between. In DNA, the CDR3 is TGTGCCAGCAGTAACCTCGACAGTGTCTTCACAGATACGCAGTATTTT. Encoded protein: CASSNLDSVFTDTQYF.

This clonotype was seen a few times. The chain carries TRBV24-1 and TRBJ2-3; 9 nucleotides match TRBD2. CDR1 and CDR2 from the germline V gene are KGHDR and SFDVKD. CDR3 length: 15 amino acids. J lost 1 base, V lost 3 bases, and 1 base had no gene match. CDR3 DNA: TGTGCCACCAGTGATGAGCGGGGGGGCACAGATACGCAGTATTTT. Amino acids: CATSDERGGTDTQYF.

This clonotype turned up a few times. The chain links TRBV29-1 to TRBJ1-2, with D hard to call. The CDR3 is 14 amino acids. Germline-derived CDR1 and CDR2 are SQVTM and ANQGSEA. V was shortened by 6 bases and J by 5 bases, with 19 bases between the two germline ends. CDR3 bases: TGCAGCGTCCCCTCTGGAACACCCGGGTATGGCTACACCTTC. Amino acid sequence: CSVPSGTPGYGYTF.

The table lists this clonotype with a few counts. The chain employs TRBV28 and TRBJ1-5, with D perhaps matching TRBD1 (6 bases). The germline gives CDR1 MDHEN, CDR2 SYDVKM. Trimming took 5 bases from V and 4 from J, leaving 18 bases between them. This CDR3 spans 16 amino acids. The CDR3 protein is CASSRQGKWSNQPQHF. Written as DNA, the CDR3 is TGTGCCAGCAGTAGGCAGGGGAAGTGGAGTAATCAGCCCCAGCATTTT.

This chain connects TRBV29-1 to TRBJ2-6, with unresolved D. Germline values: CDR1 SQVTM, CDR2 ANQGSEA. The ends were cut back, 4 bases at V and 6 bases at J, with 10 bases in the middle. CDR3 length: 13 amino acids. The CDR3 loop is CSVVDQAANVLTF. DNA for the CDR3: TGCAGCGTTGTTGATCAAGCGGCCAACGTCCTGACTTTC.

The chain joins TRBV2 to TRBJ2-6, with a weak D call TRBD1 (6 bases). The CDR3 is 16 amino acids. The V gene lost 9 bases and the J gene lost 0 bases, with 15 bases spanning the gap. CDR1 and CDR2 (germline): SNHLY, FYNNEI. In nucleotides, the CDR3 is TGTGCCAGTGAGGGACATGCAGACTCTGGGGCCAACGTCCTGACTTTC. Its protein is CASEGHADSGANVLTF.

The chain has TRBV7-8 and TRBJ2-5, with 7 nucleotides matching TRBD1. CDR1 and CDR2 (germline): SGHVS, FQNEAQ. Losses at the gene ends were 3 bases for V and 4 bases for J; bases not matched to a gene: 5. This CDR3 has 14 residues. The CDR3 region has the DNA TGTGCCAGCAGCTTGGTCCAGGGGGTAGAGACCCAGTACTTC. This translates into CASSLVQGVETQYF.

This sequence joins TRBV6-2 or TRBV6-3 and TRBJ1-2; maybe TRBD1 (5 bases). Trimming pared 5 bases from V and 3 bases from J, leaving 16 bases between. Per germline, CDR1 MNHEY and CDR2 SVGEGT. The CDR3 loop spans 15 amino acids. The CDR3: CASSTRQFVDYGYTF. The CDR3 nucleotides read TGTGCCAGCAGTACCCGACAGTTCGTGGACTATGGCTACACCTTC.

The chain recombines TRBV7-9 with TRBJ1-1; D gene uncertain. This CDR3 is 15 amino acids long. V was clipped by 5 bases and J by 0 bases, with 13 bases between them. Germline V gene data show CDR1 as SEHNR and CDR2 as FQNEAQ (reference sequence). CDR3 in amino acids: CASSTREGMNTEAFF. CDR3 DNA: TGTGCCAGCAGCACCCGTGAGGGAATGAACACTGAAGCTTTCTTT.

The chain links TRBV7-8 to TRBJ2-7; 15 nucleotides agree with TRBD2. Per germline, CDR1 SGHVS and CDR2 FQNEAQ. The CDR3 contains 17 residues. J lost 7 bases, V lost 4 bases, and 11 bases had no gene match. The CDR3 reads CASSWTSGGAGYNEQYF. CDR3 nucleotides: TGTGCCAGCAGCTGGACTAGCGGGGGGGCGGGGTACAATGAGCAGTACTTC.

J is TRBJ2-5 and V is TRBV15; D may be TRBD1 (5 bases). The closer fit of TRBJ2-7 to the DNA end suggests the J call may be wrong. CDR3 size: 13 residues. Germline values: CDR1 LNHNV, CDR2 YYDKDF (reference sequence). CDR3 sequence: CATSREARGEQYF. The DNA of the CDR3 is TGTGCCACCAGCAGAGAGGCAAGGGGCGAGCAGTACTTC.

This clonotype was detected only a few times. The CDR3 is CSATVGIYQPQHF. The CDR3 DNA is TGCAGTGCCACCGTCGGGATCTATCAGCCCCAGCATTTT. The V gene is TRBV20-1, the J gene TRBJ1-5, with no clear D. Germline assignment: CDR1 DFQATT and CDR2 SNEGSKA (reference sequence). This CDR3 is built from 13 residues. The V end was cut by 6 bases, the J end by 5 bases, with 14 bases between.

A few counts support this clonotype. The J gene is TRBJ2-1, the V gene TRBV5-1; D gene ambiguous. This CDR3 is built from 12 residues. The V end lost 4 bases, the J end lost 8 bases, and 10 bases lay between the germline ends. CDR1 and CDR2 (germline): SGHRS, YFSETQ. The CDR3 loop reads CASSPDWDEQFF. CDR3 DNA sequence: TGCGCCAGCAGCCCTGACTGGGATGAGCAGTTCTTC.

In nucleotides, the CDR3 is TGCAGTGCTAGAGCGGGCGGCCCTAATGAAAAACTGTTTTTT. Protein: CSARAGGPNEKLFF. The rearrangement uses TRBV20-1 and TRBJ1-4, with D unclear. CDR3 size: 14 residues. CDR1 and CDR2 (germline): DFQATT, SNEGSKA (reference sequence). Trimming removed 1 base from V and 3 bases from J, with 9 bases in between.